This is a list of T cell receptor beta chains from one sample in a study of blood T cell repertoires in COVID-19. Produced via immunoSEQ multiplex PCR; TCRdb's table is partial and in-frame only. The sample lists around 220,000 clones, 70% to 85% occurring once. Sequences were obtained from peripheral blood. Receptors were obtained from a woman aged 80 or over with active or convalescent COVID-19. CDR3s include the opening cysteine and the closing phenylalanine or tryptophan.

J: TRBJ2-1
V: TRBV2
CDR3: CASSEIAEGQFF

J: TRBJ2-6
V: TRBV10-3
CDR3: CAISESGQVMAGANVLTF

J: TRBJ1-6
V: TRBV28
CDR3: CASIIAGVGNSPLHF

J: TRBJ2-2
V: TRBV5-1
CDR3: CASSLRLAGGTGELFF

J: TRBJ2-7
V: TRBV2
CDR3: CASSAPGYLSYEQYF

J: TRBJ1-2
V: TRBV5-1
CDR3: CASSLGSGYTYGYTF

J: TRBJ2-1
V: TRBV10-1
CDR3: CASSDVGASSYNEQFF

J: TRBJ2-5
V: TRBV3-1/TRBV3-2
CDR3: CASSQGGTAQTQYF

J: TRBJ1-2
V: TRBV28
CDR3: CASMVGQGRDGYTF

J: TRBJ2-1
V: TRBV4-1
CDR3: CASSQQTSSYNEQFF

J: TRBJ2-1
V: TRBV7-9
CDR3: CASSLSGGRAYNEQFF

J: TRBJ2-2
V: TRBV11-3
CDR3: CASSYSSGRIGGELFF

J: TRBJ1-5
V: TRBV6-1
CDR3: CASSVGGAVSNQPQHF

J: TRBJ1-6
V: TRBV5-1
CDR3: CASSQGSSGSPLHF

J: TRBJ1-5
V: TRBV30
CDR3: CAWRALGQGNNQPQHF

J: TRBJ1-5
V: TRBV28
CDR3: CASKLLSGINQPQHF

J: TRBJ2-7
V: TRBV10-3
CDR3: CAISGGQGDEQYF

J: TRBJ1-2
V: TRBV19
CDR3: CASSIDFATGIYGYTF

J: TRBJ1-5
V: TRBV19
CDR3: CASKQGNQPQHF

J: TRBJ1-3
V: TRBV6-4
CDR3: CASSPGTGGAGNTIYF

J: TRBJ1-2
V: TRBV18
CDR3: CASSQGADYGYTF

J: TRBJ2-7
V: TRBV7-2
CDR3: CASSLQGSWGKYEQYF

J: TRBJ1-1
V: TRBV5-1
CDR3: CASSLEGQGAAEAFF

J: TRBJ1-5
V: TRBV9
CDR3: CASSVGGSNQPQHF

J: TRBJ1-2
V: TRBV28
CDR3: CASSLVTVTYGYTF

J: TRBJ1-6
V: TRBV6-5
CDR3: CASTTDRVASPLHF

J: TRBJ1-2
V: TRBV10-2
CDR3: CASSRQGEDGYTF

J: TRBJ1-2
V: TRBV12-3/TRBV12-4
CDR3: CASRGTGVYGYTF